This record looks at one TCR beta chain sequence and its context. This record belongs to a study of T cell changes during pregnancy in multiple sclerosis. The method was immunoSEQ multiplex PCR; TCRdb's version includes in-frame clones alone and lacks a portion of them. This sample yields 90,000 or so clones, of which roughly nine tenths are seen a single time; roughly 3.5% belongs to the top ten. Germline values: CDR1 SQVTM, CDR2 ANQGSEA. V gave up 6 bases and J gave up 3 bases, with 12 bases separating them. CDR3 length: 12 amino acids. This sequence originates from a female donor in good health, serving as a control in a pregnancy study. Some clones in this sample may be carry-over from other donors' samples. Sequenced here: PBMCs, sampled in the first trimester of pregnancy. This chain connects TRBV29-1 to TRBJ2-7; D may be TRBD1 (5 bases). The CDR3 DNA reads as TGCAGCGTCGAGACAGAAGTCTACGAGCAGTACTTC. Its protein product is CSVETEVYEQYF.